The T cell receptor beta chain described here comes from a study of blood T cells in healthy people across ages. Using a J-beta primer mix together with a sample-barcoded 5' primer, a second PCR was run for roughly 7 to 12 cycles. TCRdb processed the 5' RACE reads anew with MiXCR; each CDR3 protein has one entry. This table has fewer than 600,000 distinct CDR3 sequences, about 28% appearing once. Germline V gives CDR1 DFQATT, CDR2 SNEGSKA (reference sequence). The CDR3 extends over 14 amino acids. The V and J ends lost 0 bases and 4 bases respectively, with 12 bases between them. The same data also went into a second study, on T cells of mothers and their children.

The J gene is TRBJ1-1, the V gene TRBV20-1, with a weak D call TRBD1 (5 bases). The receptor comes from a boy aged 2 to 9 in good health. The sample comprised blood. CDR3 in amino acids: CSARDGSRVTEAFF. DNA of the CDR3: TGCAGTGCTAGAGATGGATCCAGGGTCACTGAAGCTTTCTTT.